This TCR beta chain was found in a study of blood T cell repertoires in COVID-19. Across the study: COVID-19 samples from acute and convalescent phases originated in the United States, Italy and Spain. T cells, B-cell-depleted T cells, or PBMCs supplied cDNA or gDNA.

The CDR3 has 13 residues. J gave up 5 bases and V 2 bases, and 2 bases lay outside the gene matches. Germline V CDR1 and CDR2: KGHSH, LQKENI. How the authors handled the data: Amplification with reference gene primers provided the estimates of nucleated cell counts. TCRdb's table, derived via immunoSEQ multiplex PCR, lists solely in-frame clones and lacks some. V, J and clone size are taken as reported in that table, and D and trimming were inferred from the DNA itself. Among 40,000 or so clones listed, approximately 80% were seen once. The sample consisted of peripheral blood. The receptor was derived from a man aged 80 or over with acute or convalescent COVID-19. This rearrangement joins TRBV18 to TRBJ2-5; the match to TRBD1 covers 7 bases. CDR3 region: CASSPNRGETQYF. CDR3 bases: TGTGCCAGCTCACCAAACAGGGGTGAGACCCAGTACTTC.